This record concerns one T cell receptor (beta chain) sequence. This clone was observed a few times. What this receptor recognizes is not known. The sample holds no much larger clone one base away, and base qualities are not on file. Patients with melanoma were used as donors. This record comes from a study of CD4+ T cells in melanoma (dated by TCRdb to between 2021 and 2022). In terms of the full investigation: The study investigated neoantigen-specific CD4+ T cells in human melanoma.

Library preparation was by the immunoSEQ multiplex PCR assay. Sourced from immuneACCESS, this table was stored by TCRdb with only in-frame sequences that have V and J called. A share of the clones is absent; for the studies checked, an unresolved V gene accounts for under half, and the remainder has no known explanation. The table for this sample lists approximately 4,900 clones; about 70% of them were counted only once. Of the sample, about 25% falls within the top ten clones. The investigation overall reported the following: Neoantigen-specific CD4+ T cells in melanoma were reported to show diverse differentiation states. Neoantigen-specific CD4+ T cells were reported to be correlated with the function of CD8+ T cells, macrophages and B cells.

V gives up 1 base and J gives up 0 bases, and the segment between their germline ends measures 19 bases. There are 19 amino acids in the CDR3, from cysteine to phenylalanine inclusive. The entry retains the CDR3 DNA only, 57 bases that are in frame from base 1. CDR1 and CDR2 are drawn from the germline V gene: LGHNA, YNFKEQ. Input material: cells from a culture (not recorded whether cultured in vitro). The chain is made from TRBV4-2 and TRBJ1-3, and the D gene may be TRBD1, 6 bases matching. This receptor was taken from a human donor with melanoma. The DNA is as follows: TGTGCCAGCAGCCAAGTGGCCAGCAGACAGGTTCACTCTGGAAACACCATATATTTT. The encoded protein is CASSQVASRQVHSGNTIYF.